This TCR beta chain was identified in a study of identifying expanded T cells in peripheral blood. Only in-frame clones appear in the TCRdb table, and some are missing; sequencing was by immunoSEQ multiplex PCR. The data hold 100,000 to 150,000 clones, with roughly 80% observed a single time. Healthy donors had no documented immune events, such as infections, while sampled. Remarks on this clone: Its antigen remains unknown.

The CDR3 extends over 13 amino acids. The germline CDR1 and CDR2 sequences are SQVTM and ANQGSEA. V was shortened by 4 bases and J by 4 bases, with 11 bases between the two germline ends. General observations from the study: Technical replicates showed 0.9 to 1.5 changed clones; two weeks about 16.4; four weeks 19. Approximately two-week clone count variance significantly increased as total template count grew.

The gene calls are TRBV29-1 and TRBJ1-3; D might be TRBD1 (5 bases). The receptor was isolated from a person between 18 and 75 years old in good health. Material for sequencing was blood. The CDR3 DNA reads TGCAGCGTTGTTTGGGGGTCCGGAAACACCATATATTTT. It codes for CSVVWGSGNTIYF.